This record concerns one TCR beta chain sequence. The clone's antigen remains unknown. Base qualities are not recorded, but no much larger clone differs from it by a single base. The cohort comprised 666 healthy bone marrow donors. At the time of sampling, all cohort members were nominally healthy, though unrecorded immune exposures were likely present. The donor tested CMV seropositive, placing the donor among the 289 seropositive members of the cohort. A peripheral blood sample was collected from each donor, and TCR beta sequencing was performed on peripheral blood mononuclear cells. Genomic DNA extraction from the blood cell samples was performed with the Qiagen DNeasy Blood Extraction Kit. Library creation used the immunoSEQ multiplex PCR assay. The multiplex PCR relied on a mix of 60 forward primers for TCR Vbeta segments and 13 reverse primers for TCR Jbeta segments. The CDR3 region of rearranged TCR beta genes was amplified from genomic DNA with a multiplex PCR assay. Amplified TCR beta libraries were sequenced as 87-base-pair reads on the Illumina HiSeq System. The paper's data handling went like this. Across the 670 or so repertoires, a later analysis counted tens of millions of unique TCR beta chains, roughly 11 million of which were shared by at least two donors. Raw reads were error-corrected and collapsed into unique sequences by a nearest-neighbor algorithm in which closely related sequences were merged to remove PCR and sequencing errors. CDR3 sequences were aligned to IMGT reference sequences to assign V, D and J gene segments. Each retained sequence needed at least a six-nucleotide match to both a V gene segment and a J gene segment. A rearrangement counted as productive if the CDR3 had no stop codons and remained in frame with V and J, and every other rearrangement counted as non-productive. Following IMGT convention, CDR3 was defined as the stretch from the second conserved V-encoded cysteine up to the conserved J-encoded phenylalanine. The earlier analysis of 500 to 750 of the donors excluded any sequence lacking an unambiguous match to a single V gene segment. In an earlier analysis of approximately 590 of the donors, V segments were called functional above 56.7% productive rearrangements and were called segregating when the between-donor standard deviation exceeded 5%. A statistical classification framework was developed to diagnose cytomegalovirus status using the catalog of TCR beta chain sequences. V and J gene assignment, in a later analysis, came from comparing TCR nucleotide sequences with IMGT/GENE-DB human TR gene sequences. A later analysis assigned CDR3 sequences and most-parsimonious VDJ recombination scenarios with the TCRdist pipeline. In a later analysis, each TCR beta chain was defined by its CDR3 amino acid sequence together with its V-gene family, and reads without a unique V-gene family were excluded. A later analysis removed several hundred highly shared, low-generation-probability nucleotide sequences to deal with suspected cross-contamination and a sequencing artifact. In a later analysis, a clonal expansion index for each public chain was calculated from normalized within-repertoire ranks of inferred template counts. In a later analysis, generation probabilities were computed with a VDJ recombination model fitted to out-of-frame rearrangements, and the resulting probabilities were checked against IGoR. In a later analysis, hypergeometric tests were used to score TCR-TCR, TCR-HLA and TCR-CMV co-occurrence, with a repertoire-size bias correction applied to TCR pairs. To estimate false discovery rates, a later analysis permuted the HLA or CMV assignments 20 times. In a later analysis, co-occurring TCRs were grouped with DBSCAN, and TCRdist sequence similarity was added when clustering was performed within HLA-allele-positive subsets. For co-occurrence clustering, repertoires with fewer than 30,000 or more than 120,000 public chains were excluded, along with five or six repertoires with anomalous nucleotide sharing. This immuneACCESS table, as held by TCRdb, lists in-frame sequences with V and J called but not all clones. Of the missing ones, under half trace to an unresolved V gene in checked studies; the others have no known cause. The V and J calls and the clone size are those of that table, but D and trimming were determined from the DNA. This sample has approximately 130,000 clones in its table, and roughly 9.6% of those were observed once. The top ten clones comprise about 6.7% of the sample.

The sample comes from a study of cytomegalovirus exposure and HLA in healthy donors (TCRdb year 2017). Notes on the research overall: According to an earlier analysis of a few hundred of the donors, 150 million to 200 million T cells yielded 90 million to 130 million unique TCR beta sequences and around 300 Gb of sequence data. Of the roughly 400 genotyped donors, approximately 83% fell in the genetic ancestry cluster associated with self-reported Caucasian donors. A later analysis re-examined previously published TCR beta repertoires from just over 650 donors and added high-resolution HLA genotyping to investigate patterns of TCR occurrence. In a later genetic analysis, genome-wide SNP genotypes for 398 of the 666 donors were used, and that subset was treated as a discovery cohort. Roughly 5 DR-DQ haplotypes were treated as single units for association and clustering because of strong linkage in the cohort. HLA typing included class I and class II loci at four-digit resolution. Donor age, sex, ethnicity and CMV serostatus were compiled together with the repertoire data. In the later analysis, no new phenotypic data were used to find candidate immune exposures; instead, reliance was placed on TCR beta sequences and their occurrence across donors. The study was designed to test whether signatures of past pathogen exposure could be identified by cataloging public T cell receptors. In an earlier analysis of 550 to 700 of the donors, high-throughput TCR beta sequencing was used to judge whether each TCR beta V gene segment behaved as functional or pseudogenic. To predict cytomegalovirus infection status, the study brought together high-throughput TCR immunosequencing, statistical association of individual TCRs with disease status, and machine learning. Besides the first cohort of 666 subjects, a separate validation cohort made up of over a hundred different subjects was used. All discovery cohort repertoires had been generated using a single sequencing platform. Typing coverage varied by locus: roughly 620-640 donors for A, B, C, DRB1 and DQB1; roughly 500 for DQA1; about 600 for DPA1; under 490 for DPB1. Approximately 310 gigabases of sequencing data and approximately 80 million unique TCR sequences were included in an early release covering 550 to 650 HLA-typed donors. The study profiled the T cell repertoires of more than 500 subjects by immunosequencing and related them to cytomegalovirus serostatus. Among around 400 genotyped donors of the cohort, an average of around 250,000 unique TCR beta nucleotide sequences was sequenced per donor, of which roughly 17% were non-productive.

Via the germline V gene, CDR1 is SNHLY and CDR2 FYNNEI. The CDR3 covers 16 residues, taking in both the cysteine and the phenylalanine. The DNA shown is the 48-base CDR3, in frame from base 1. Trimming removed 0 bases from V and 6 bases from J, leaving 15 bases between the germline ends. Summary of the overall study and its limitations: The presence/absence analyses assumed that sequencing depth was roughly uniform across donors, and that assumption may not be true. A further reported finding was that TCR beta sequences accurately predicted the HLA-A and HLA-B alleles for most subjects in the first cohort. Immune exposure information for the cohort was limited to CMV serostatus. The earlier analysis of approximately 540 of the donors excluded 15 to 20 rarely observed V segments, including chromosome 9 orphons, because counts were too low. Specific HLA alleles were associated with 15,000 to 20,000 TCR beta sequences at a false discovery rate of 0.05 in a later analysis. Compared with the approximately 600-donor mean, donors in an Asian-associated ancestry cluster had fewer N-insertions in productive TCRs, according to a later genetic analysis. Broadly in line with IMGT annotations, most TCR beta V segments showed up in productive rearrangements about 87% or about 30% of the time in an earlier analysis of around 550 of the donors. It was suggested by the authors that the approach could potentially be generalized to other disease states and immunological phenotypes. According to a later analysis, most CMV-associated TCR beta chains appeared to be HLA-restricted, and the HLA associations seemed to be driven largely by CMV exposure. When HLA alleles, especially DR and DQ, strongly co-occurred, attributing TCR associations to individual alleles was difficult. A few of the identified cytomegalovirus-associated TCR beta chains were confirmed in vitro to be specific for cytomegalovirus antigens. The classifier was reported to diagnose cytomegalovirus status with high specificity and sensitivity in both the original and validation cohorts. Because some donors lacked HLA typing at each locus, the association tests relied only on the typed subset. This cohort had only TCR beta chains sequenced, and the lack of alpha or paired-chain data limited which features could be detected. In a later analysis, HLA-associated TCR beta chains showed more clonal expansion and lower generation probabilities than non-associated chains that were equally common. In a later analysis, the rate of TCR association differed among HLA loci, with DRB1 alleles having the most associated TCRs and HLA-C alleles having the fewest. A cluster of highly shared sequence variants was judged likely to be a technical artifact of the sequencing pipeline. The 87-base-pair reads could not distinguish some IMGT-functional V segments, including TRBV6-2 and TRBV6-3, so those segments were excluded. V-gene and J-gene trimming of TCR beta chains was associated with a missense DCLRE1C variant in a later genetic analysis, and the association was replicated in an independent cohort. Correlated functional status among segregating V segments might be attributable to linkage disequilibrium, but an unknown experimental factor could not be ruled out. The study listed approximately 150 TCR beta chains as associated with cytomegalovirus. Most TCR sequences were observed very rarely across donors, whereas some public TCRs were present in many individuals. Several of the top co-occurrence clusters appeared to be linked to parvovirus B19, influenza, CMV and Epstein-Barr virus, according to a later analysis.

Sequenced material: PBMCs. The TCR sequence derives from a woman in her 40s in good health and CMV-seropositive. The receptor chain draws on TRBV2 and TRBJ2-1; the D gene is possibly TRBD2, with 6 bases matching. The nucleotide sequence is given as TGTGCCAGCAGTGAAGCGGGCCCACGGGACTCCAATGAGCAGTTCTTC. This translates into CASSEAGPRDSNEQFF. Where the CDR3 stops, the reference TRBV2 and TRBJ2-1 genes take over; the full variable domain is EPEVTQTPSHQVTQMGQEVILRCVPISNHLYFYWYRQILGQKVEFLVSFYNNEISEKSEIFDDQFSVERPDGSNFTLKIRSTKLEDSAMYFCASSEAGPRDSNEQFFGPGTRLTVL.